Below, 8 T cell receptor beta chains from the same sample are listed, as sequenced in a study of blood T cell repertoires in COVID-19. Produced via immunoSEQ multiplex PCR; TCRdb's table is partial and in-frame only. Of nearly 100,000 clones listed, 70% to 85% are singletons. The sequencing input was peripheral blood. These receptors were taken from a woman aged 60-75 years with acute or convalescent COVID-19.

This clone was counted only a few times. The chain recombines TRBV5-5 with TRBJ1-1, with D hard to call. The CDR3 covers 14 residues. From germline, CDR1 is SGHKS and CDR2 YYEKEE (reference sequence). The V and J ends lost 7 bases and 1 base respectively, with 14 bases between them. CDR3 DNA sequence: TGTGCCAGCCACCTACAGAACACGAACACTGAAGCTTTCTTT. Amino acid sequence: CASHLQNTNTEAFF.

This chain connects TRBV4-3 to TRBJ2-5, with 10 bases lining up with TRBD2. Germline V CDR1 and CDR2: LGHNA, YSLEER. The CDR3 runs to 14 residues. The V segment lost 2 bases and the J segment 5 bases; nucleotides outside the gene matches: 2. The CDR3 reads CASSQQLAGETQYF. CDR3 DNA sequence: TGCGCCAGCAGCCAACAACTAGCGGGGGAGACCCAGTACTTC.

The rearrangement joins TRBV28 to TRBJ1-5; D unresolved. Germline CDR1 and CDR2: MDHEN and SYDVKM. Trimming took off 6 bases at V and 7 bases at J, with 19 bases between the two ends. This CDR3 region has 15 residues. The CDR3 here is CASSPGSGADQPQHF. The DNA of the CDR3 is TGTGCCAGCAGCCCTGGGAGCGGCGCAGACCAGCCCCAGCATTTT. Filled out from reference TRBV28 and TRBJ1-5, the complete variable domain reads DVKVTQSSRYLVKRTGEKVFLECVQDMDHENMFWYRQDPGLGLRLIYFSYDVKMKEKGDIPEGYSVSREKKERFSLILESASTNQTSMYLCASSPGSGADQPQHFGDGTRLSIL.

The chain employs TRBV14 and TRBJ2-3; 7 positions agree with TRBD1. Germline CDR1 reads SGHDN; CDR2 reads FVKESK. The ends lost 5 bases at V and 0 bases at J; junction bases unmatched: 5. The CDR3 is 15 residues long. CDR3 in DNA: TGTGCCAGCAGCTGGGGACAGTTCAGCACAGATACGCAGTATTTT. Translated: CASSWGQFSTDTQYF.

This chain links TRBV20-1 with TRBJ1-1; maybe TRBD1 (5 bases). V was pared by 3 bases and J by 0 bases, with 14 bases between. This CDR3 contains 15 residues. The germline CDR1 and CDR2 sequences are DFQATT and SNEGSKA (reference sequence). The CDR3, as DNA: TGCAGTGCTAGTGGGGCCAGTTTATTGAACACTGAAGCTTTCTTT. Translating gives CSASGASLLNTEAFF.

In DNA form, the CDR3 reads TGCGCCAGCAGGATAGAGGGACAGGGGGCAATGAACACTGAAGCTTTCTTT. Its protein is CASRIEGQGAMNTEAFF. V gene TRBV23-1 combines with J gene TRBJ1-1; 12 nucleotides align to TRBD1. TRBV23-1 counts as an open reading frame of uncertain function. Trimming removed 6 bases from V and 0 bases from J; junction bases left unmatched: 8. The CDR3 loop spans 17 amino acids.

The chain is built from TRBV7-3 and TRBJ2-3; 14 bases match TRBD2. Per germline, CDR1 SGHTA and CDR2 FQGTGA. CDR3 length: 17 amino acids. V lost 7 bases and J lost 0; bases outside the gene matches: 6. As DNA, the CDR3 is TGTGCCAGCACTTTAGGACTAGCGGGGGGAAGCACAGATACGCAGTATTTT. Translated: CASTLGLAGGSTDTQYF.

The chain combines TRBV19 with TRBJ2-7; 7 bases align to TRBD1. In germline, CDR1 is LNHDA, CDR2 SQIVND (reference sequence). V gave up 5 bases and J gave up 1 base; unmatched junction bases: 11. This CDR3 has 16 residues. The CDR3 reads CASSALRSGGSYEQYF. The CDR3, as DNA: TGTGCCAGTAGTGCCTTGAGATCAGGGGGATCCTACGAGCAGTACTTC.